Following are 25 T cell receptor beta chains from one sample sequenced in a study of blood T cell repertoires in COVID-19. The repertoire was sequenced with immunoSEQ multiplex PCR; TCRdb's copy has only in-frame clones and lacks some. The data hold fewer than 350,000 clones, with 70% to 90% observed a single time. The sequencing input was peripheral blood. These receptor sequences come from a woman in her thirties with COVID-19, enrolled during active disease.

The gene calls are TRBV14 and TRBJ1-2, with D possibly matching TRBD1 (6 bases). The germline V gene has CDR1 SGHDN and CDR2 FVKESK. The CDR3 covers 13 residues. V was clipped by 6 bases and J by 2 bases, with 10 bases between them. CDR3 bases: TGTGCCAGCAGACCCACAGGGAACTATGGCTACACCTTC. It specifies CASRPTGNYGYTF.

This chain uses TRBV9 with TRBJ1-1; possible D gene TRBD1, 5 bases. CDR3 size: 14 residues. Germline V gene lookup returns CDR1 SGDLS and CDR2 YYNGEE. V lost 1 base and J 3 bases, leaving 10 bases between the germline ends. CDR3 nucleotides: TGTGCCAGCAGCGTATCCGGGGGGGACACTGAAGCTTTCTTT. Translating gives CASSVSGGDTEAFF.

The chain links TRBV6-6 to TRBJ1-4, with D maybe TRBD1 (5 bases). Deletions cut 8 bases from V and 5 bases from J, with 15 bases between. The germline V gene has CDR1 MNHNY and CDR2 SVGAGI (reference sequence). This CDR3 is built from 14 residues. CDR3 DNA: TGTGCCAGCGCTGATTGGACACAGAATGAAAAACTGTTTTTT. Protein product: CASADWTQNEKLFF.

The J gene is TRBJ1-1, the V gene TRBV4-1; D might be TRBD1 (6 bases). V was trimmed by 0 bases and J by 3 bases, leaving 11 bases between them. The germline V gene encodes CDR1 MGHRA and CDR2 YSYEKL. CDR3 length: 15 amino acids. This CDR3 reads CASSQEYRADTEAFF. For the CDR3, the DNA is TGCGCCAGCAGCCAAGAATACAGGGCTGACACTGAAGCTTTCTTT.

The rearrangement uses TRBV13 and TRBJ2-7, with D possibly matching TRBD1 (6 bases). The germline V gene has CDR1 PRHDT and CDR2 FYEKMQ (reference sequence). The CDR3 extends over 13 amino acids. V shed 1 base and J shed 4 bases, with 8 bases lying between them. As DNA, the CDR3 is TGTGCCAGCAGCTTAGCCCAGGGGTACGAGCAGTACTTC. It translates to CASSLAQGYEQYF.

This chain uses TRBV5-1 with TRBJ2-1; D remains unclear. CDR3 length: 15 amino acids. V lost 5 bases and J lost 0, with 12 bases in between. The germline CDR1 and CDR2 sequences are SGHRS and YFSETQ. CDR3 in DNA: TGCGCCAGCAGTGGGCAGACGAGCTCCTACAATGAGCAGTTCTTC. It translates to CASSGQTSSYNEQFF.

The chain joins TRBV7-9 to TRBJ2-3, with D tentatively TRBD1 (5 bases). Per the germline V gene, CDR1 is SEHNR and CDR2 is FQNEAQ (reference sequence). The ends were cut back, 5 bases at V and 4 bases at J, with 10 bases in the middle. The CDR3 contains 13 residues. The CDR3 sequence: CASSPRQSDTQYF. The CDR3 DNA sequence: TGTGCCAGCAGCCCCCGACAGTCAGATACGCAGTATTTT.

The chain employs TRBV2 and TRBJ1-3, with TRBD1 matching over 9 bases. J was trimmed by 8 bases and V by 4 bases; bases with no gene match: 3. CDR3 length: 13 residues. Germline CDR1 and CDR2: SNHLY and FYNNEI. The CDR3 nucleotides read TGTGCCAGCAGTGGGGACAGGGAGGACACCATATATTTT. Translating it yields CASSGDREDTIYF.

CDR3 coding DNA: TGTGCCAGCAGCTCTAGACAGGGAGTGGGCACTGAAGCTTTCTTT. Its translation is CASSSRQGVGTEAFF. The chain is built from TRBV13 and TRBJ1-1; 7 nucleotides match TRBD1. Germline CDR1 is PRHDT and CDR2 is FYEKMQ (reference sequence). The length of the CDR3 is 15 residues. V lost 4 bases to trimming and J lost 4 bases; unmatched junction nucleotides: 9.

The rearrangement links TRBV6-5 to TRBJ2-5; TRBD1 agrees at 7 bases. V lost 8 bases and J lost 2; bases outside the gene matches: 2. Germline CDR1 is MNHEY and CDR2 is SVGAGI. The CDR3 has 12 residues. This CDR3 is CASLGQQETQYF. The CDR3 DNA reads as TGTGCCAGCCTGGGACAGCAAGAGACCCAGTACTTC.

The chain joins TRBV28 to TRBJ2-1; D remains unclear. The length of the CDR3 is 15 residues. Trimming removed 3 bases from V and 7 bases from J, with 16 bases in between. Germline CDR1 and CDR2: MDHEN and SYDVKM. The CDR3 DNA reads TGTGCCAGCAGTTTCTGGCAGGCGACATCGAATGAGCAGTTCTTC. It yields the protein CASSFWQATSNEQFF.

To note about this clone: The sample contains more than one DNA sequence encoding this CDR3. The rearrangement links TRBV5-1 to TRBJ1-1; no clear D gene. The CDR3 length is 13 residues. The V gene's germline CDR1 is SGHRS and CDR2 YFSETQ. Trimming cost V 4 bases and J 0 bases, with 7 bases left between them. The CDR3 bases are TGCGCCAGCAGCCCGACACTGAACACTGAAGCTTTCTTT. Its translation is CASSPTLNTEAFF.

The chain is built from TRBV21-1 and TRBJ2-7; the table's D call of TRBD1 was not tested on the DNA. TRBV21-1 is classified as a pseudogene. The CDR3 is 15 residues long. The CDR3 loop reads CASSTKGCLGSEQYV. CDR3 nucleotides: TGTGCCAGCAGCACCAAGGGGTGCCTGGGCTCCGAGCAGTACGTC.

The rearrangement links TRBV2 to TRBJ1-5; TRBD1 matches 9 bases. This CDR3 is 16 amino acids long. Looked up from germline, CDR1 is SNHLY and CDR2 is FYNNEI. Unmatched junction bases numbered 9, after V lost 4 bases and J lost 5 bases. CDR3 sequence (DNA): TGTGCCAGCAGTGTGGAGAACAGGGGGCCGGATCAGCCCCAGCATTTT. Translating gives CASSVENRGPDQPQHF. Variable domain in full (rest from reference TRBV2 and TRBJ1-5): EPEVTQTPSHQVTQMGQEVILRCVPISNHLYFYWYRQILGQKVEFLVSFYNNEISEKSEIFDDQFSVERPDGSNFTLKIRSTKLEDSAMYFCASSVENRGPDQPQHFGDGTRLSIL.

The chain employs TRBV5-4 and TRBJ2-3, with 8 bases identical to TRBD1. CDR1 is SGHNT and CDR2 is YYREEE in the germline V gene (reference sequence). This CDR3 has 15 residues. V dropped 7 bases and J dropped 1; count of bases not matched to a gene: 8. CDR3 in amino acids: CASHDRGAGTDTQYF. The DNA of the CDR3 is TGTGCCAGCCACGACAGGGGAGCGGGCACAGATACGCAGTATTTT.

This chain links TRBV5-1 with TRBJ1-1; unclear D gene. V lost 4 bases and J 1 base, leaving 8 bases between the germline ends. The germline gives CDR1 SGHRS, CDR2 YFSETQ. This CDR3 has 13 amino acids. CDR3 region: CASSVQRNTEAFF. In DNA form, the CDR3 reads TGCGCCAGCAGCGTCCAGCGGAACACTGAAGCTTTCTTT.

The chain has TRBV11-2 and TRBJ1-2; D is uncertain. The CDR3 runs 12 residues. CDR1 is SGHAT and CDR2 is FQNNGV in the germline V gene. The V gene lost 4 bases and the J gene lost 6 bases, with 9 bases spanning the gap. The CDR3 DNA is TGTGCCAGCAGCTCTGAGGGCGATGGCTACACCTTC. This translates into CASSSEGDGYTF.

The DNA for the CDR3 is TGTGCCAGCAGCGTAGCTACGGGGGGTCAACGAGGTTATGGCTACACCTTC. Residues: CASSVATGGQRGYGYTF. This chain links TRBV9 with TRBJ1-2; maybe TRBD1 (5 bases). The V and J ends lost 0 bases and 5 bases respectively, with 20 bases between them. There are 17 residues in the CDR3. In germline, CDR1 is SGDLS, CDR2 YYNGEE.

The DNA of the CDR3 is TGTGCCAGCAGCCTAGGGTACAGCTATGGCTACACCTTC. Encoded protein: CASSLGYSYGYTF. The chain joins TRBV7-9 to TRBJ1-2; the D is unclear. V was cut by 5 bases and J by 4 bases, with 11 bases left in between. CDR3 size: 13 residues. Germline V gene lookup returns CDR1 SEHNR and CDR2 FQNEAQ (reference sequence).

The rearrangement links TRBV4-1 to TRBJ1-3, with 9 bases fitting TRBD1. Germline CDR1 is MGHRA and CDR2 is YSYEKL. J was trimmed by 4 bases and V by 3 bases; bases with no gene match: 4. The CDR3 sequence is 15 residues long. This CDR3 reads CASSQTGGKGNTIYF. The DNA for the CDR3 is TGCGCCAGCAGCCAGACAGGGGGAAAAGGAAACACCATATATTTT.

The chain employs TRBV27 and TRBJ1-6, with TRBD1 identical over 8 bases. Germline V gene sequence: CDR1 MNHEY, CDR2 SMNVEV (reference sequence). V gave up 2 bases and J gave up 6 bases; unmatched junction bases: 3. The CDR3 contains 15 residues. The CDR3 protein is CASSLGQGLNSPLHF. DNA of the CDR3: TGTGCCAGCAGTTTAGGACAGGGCCTTAATTCACCCCTCCACTTT.

DNA for the CDR3: TGTGCCAGTAGTATAGGGACTAGCGGGGCCTACGAGCAGTACTTC. Protein: CASSIGTSGAYEQYF. The chain is built from TRBV19 and TRBJ2-7; 12 bases fit TRBD2. This CDR3 has 15 residues. The V gene's germline CDR1 is LNHDA and CDR2 SQIVND (reference sequence). With 1 base clipped from V and 2 bases from J, the junction kept 0 bases outside the gene matches. Complete variable domain (other parts from reference TRBV19 and TRBJ2-7): DGGITQSPKYLFRKEGQNVTLSCEQNLNHDAMYWYRQDPGQGLRLIYYSQIVNDFQKGDIAEGYSVSREKKESFPLTVTSAQKNPTAFYLCASSIGTSGAYEQYFGPGTRLTVT.

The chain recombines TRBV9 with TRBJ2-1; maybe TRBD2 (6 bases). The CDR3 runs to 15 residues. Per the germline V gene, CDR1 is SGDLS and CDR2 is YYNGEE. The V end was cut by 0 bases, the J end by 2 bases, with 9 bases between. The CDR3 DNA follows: TGTGCCAGCAGCGTAGCAAGCGGGCCCTACAATGAGCAGTTCTTC. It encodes CASSVASGPYNEQFF.

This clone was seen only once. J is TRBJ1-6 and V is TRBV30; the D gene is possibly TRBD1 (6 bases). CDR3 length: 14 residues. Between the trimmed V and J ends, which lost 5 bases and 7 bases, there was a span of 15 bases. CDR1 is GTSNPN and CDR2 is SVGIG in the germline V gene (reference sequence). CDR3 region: CAWALQGPNSPLHF. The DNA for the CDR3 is TGTGCCTGGGCTCTACAGGGCCCAAATTCACCCCTCCACTTT.

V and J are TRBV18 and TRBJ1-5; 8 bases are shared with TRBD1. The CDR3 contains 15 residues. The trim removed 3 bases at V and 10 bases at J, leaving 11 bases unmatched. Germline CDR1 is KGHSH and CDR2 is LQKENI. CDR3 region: CASSPSGQGYLPQHF. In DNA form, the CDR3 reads TGTGCCAGCTCACCGTCCGGACAGGGCTATCTACCCCAGCATTTT.